The T cell receptor beta chain described here comes from a study of blood T cell repertoires in COVID-19. The protocol was immunoSEQ multiplex PCR, while the TCRdb copy is restricted to in-frame clones and leaves out a portion. The table shows fewer than 150,000 clones, with around 83% occurring only once. In assigning cohorts, the study relied on participant-reported clinical history. Symptom resolution, clearance, or two negative PCRs marked the recovered donors of Cohort 3. Per germline, CDR1 LNHDA and CDR2 SQIVND (reference sequence). The V segment lost 5 bases and the J segment 3 bases; nucleotides outside the gene matches: 7. The CDR3 is 15 amino acids.

The chain is built from TRBV19 and TRBJ1-5; 7 bases agree with TRBD1. The clonotype comes from a man aged 30 to 45 who had recovered from COVID-19. Sequenced input: PBMCs or T cells enriched from blood (not recorded which). The CDR3 spells CASSDGQDFNQPQHF. For the CDR3, the DNA is TGTGCCAGTAGTGACGGACAGGACTTCAATCAGCCCCAGCATTTT.